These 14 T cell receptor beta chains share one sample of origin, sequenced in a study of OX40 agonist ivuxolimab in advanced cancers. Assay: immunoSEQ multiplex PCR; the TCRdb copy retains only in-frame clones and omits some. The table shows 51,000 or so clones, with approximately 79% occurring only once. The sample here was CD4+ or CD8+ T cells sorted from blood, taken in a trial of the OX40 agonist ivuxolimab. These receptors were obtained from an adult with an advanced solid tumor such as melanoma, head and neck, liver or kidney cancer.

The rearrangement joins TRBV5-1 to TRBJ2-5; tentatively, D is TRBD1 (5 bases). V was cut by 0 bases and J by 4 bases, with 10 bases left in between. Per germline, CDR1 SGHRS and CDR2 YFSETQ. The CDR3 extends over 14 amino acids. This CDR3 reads CASSLDRHGETQYF. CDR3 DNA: TGCGCCAGCAGCTTGGACAGGCACGGAGAGACCCAGTACTTC.

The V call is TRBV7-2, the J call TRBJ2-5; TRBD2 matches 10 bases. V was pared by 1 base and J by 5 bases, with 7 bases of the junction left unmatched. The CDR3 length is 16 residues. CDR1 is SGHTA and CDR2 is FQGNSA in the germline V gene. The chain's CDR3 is CASSLDPSGSWETQYF. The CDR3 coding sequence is TGTGCCAGCAGCTTAGATCCTAGCGGGAGCTGGGAGACCCAGTACTTC.

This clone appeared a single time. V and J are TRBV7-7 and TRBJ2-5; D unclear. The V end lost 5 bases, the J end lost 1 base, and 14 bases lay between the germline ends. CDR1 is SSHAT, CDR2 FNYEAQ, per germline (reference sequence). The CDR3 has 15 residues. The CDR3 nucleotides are TGTGCCAGCAGCCGTCATCACAGAGCCCAAGAGACCCAGTACTTC. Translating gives CASSRHHRAQETQYF.

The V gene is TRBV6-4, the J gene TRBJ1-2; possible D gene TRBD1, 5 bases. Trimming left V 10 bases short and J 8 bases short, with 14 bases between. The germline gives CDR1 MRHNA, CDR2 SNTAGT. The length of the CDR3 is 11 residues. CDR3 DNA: TGTGCCAACCGCGGGGGGATAGGCTACACCTTC. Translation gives CANRGGIGYTF.

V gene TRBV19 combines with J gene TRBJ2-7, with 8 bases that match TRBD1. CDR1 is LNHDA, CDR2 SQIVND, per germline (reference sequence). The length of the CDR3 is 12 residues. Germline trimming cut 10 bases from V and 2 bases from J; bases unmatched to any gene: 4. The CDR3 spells CATTDRAYEQYF. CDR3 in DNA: TGTGCCACTACGGACAGGGCCTACGAGCAGTACTTC.

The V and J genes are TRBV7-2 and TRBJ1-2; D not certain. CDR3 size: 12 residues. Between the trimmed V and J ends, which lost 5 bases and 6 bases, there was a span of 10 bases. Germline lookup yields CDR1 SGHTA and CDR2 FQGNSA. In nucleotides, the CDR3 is TGTGCCAGCAGCCCGGGCTTACATGGCTACACCTTC. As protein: CASSPGLHGYTF. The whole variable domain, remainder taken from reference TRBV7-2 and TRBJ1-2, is GAGVSQSPSNKVTEKGKDVELRCDPISGHTALYWYRQSLGQGLEFLIYFQGNSAPDKSGLPSDRFSAERTGGSVSTLTIQRTQQEDSAVYLCASSPGLHGYTFGSGTRLTVV.

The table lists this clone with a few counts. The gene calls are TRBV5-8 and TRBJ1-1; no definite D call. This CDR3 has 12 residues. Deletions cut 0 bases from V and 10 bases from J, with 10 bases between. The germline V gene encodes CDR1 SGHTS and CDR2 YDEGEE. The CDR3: CASSLDWWGAFF. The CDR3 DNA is TGTGCCAGCAGCTTGGACTGGTGGGGAGCTTTCTTT. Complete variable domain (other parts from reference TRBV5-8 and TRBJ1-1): EAGVTQSPTHLIKTRGQQATLRCSPISGHTSVYWYQQALGLGLQFLLWYDEGEERNRGNFPPRFSGRQFPNYSSELNVNALELEDSALYLCASSLDWWGAFFGQGTRLTVV.

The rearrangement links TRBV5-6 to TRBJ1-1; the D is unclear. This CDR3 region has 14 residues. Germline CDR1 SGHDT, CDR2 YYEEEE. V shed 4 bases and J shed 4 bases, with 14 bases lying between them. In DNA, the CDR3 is TGTGCCAGCAGCCCTTTTGGGTGGAGCACTGAAGCTTTCTTT. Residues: CASSPFGWSTEAFF.

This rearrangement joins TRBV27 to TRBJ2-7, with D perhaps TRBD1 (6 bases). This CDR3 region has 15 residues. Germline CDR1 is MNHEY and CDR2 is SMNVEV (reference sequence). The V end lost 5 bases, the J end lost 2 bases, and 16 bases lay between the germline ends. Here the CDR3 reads CASSTSTGRTYEQYF. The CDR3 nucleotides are TGTGCCAGCAGTACCTCGACAGGTCGTACCTACGAGCAGTACTTC.

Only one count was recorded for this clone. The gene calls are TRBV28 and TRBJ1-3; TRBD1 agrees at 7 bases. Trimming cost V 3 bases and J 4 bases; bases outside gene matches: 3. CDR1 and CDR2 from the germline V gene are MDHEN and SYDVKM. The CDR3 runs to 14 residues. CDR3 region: CASSLGGGGNTIYF. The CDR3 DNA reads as TGTGCCAGCAGTTTGGGAGGGGGCGGAAACACCATATATTTT.

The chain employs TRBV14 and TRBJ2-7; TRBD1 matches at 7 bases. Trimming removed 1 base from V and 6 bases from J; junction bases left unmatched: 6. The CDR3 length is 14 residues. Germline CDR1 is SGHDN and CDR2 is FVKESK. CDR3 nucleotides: TGTGCCAGCAGCCAAGTTAGGGGGCACAGCGAGCAGTACTTC. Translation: CASSQVRGHSEQYF. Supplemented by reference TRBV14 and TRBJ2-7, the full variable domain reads EAGVTQFPSHSVIEKGQTVTLRCDPISGHDNLYWYRRVMGKEIKFLLHFVKESKQDESGMPNNRFLAERTGGTYSTLKVQPAELEDSGVYFCASSQVRGHSEQYFGPGTRLTVT.

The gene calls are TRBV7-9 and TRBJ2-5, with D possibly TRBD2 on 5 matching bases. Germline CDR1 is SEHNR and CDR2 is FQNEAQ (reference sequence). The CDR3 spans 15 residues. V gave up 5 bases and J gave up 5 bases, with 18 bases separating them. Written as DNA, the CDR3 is TGTGCCAGCAGCCTCGTCGGGAACCGTAGGGAGACCCAGTACTTC. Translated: CASSLVGNRRETQYF.

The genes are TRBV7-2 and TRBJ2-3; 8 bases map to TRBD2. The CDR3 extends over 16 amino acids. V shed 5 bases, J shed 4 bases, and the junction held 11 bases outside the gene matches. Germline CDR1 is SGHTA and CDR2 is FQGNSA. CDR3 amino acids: CASSTGRSGRADTQYF. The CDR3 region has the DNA TGTGCCAGCAGCACCGGTCGGAGCGGGAGAGCAGATACGCAGTATTTT.

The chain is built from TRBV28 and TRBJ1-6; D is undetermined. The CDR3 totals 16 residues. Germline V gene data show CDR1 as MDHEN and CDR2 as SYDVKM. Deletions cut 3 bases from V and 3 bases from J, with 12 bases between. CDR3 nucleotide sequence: TGTGCCAGCAGTTTTCGGCGGAATGTCTATAATTCACCCCTCCACTTT. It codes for CASSFRRNVYNSPLHF.